Listed below are T cell receptor beta chains from one sample, sequenced in a study of T cells in Graves' hyperthyroidism and ophthalmopathy. MiXCR was run by TCRdb on the multiplex PCR reads, yielding one entry per CDR3 protein. The sample has 690,000 or so distinct CDR3 sequences, over 15% seen once. The sample comprised blood. The receptors shown here come from a woman in her fifties or sixties with Graves' hyperthyroidism that later progressed to Graves' ophthalmopathy. Both conserved end residues are part of each CDR3. The D gene is left open where the match is weak. A row's size may be missing; if present it is once, few, many or a size class.

d_call	cdr3_length	clone_size	j_call	v_call	cdr3_aa	cdr3_nt
TRBD1	16	-	TRBJ2-3	TRBV6-1	CASSPRQGVNTDTQYF	TGTGCCAGCAGTCCCCGACAGGGGGTGAACACAGATACGCAGTATTTT
TRBD1	16	-	TRBJ2-7	TRBV6-2/TRBV6-3	CASSYLPGGGGYEQYF	TGTGCCAGCAGTTACCTACCAGGGGGCGGAGGCTACGAGCAGTACTTC
-	13	few	TRBJ1-1	TRBV7-9	CASSLDSALEAFF	TGTGCCAGCAGCTTGGACAGCGCGCTTGAAGCTTTCTTT
-	15	-	TRBJ1-2	TRBV3-1	CASSQAPANNYGYTF	TGTGCCAGCAGCCAAGCCCCGGCTAACAACTATGGCTACACCTTC
TRBD2	15	-	TRBJ2-5	TRBV28	CASSLTSGGPTTQYF	TGTGCCAGCAGCCTGACTAGCGGGGGCCCCACGACCCAGTACTTC
TRBD2	14	-	TRBJ2-7	TRBV3-1	CASSQGPGDYERYF	TGTGCCAGCAGCCAAGGTCCGGGGGACTACGAGCGGTACTTC
-	15	-	TRBJ2-5	TRBV4-2	CASSQEVAPSETQYF	TGTGCCAGCAGCCAAGAAGTAGCACCTTCAGAGACCCAGTACTTC
TRBD2	17	-	TRBJ2-1	TRBV27	CASSSLQGLAGRNGQFF	TGTGCCAGCAGTTCCCTACAGGGCCTAGCGGGCCGAAATGGGCAGTTCTTC
-	14	many	TRBJ2-1	TRBV11-2	CASSLLVLDNEQFF	TGTGCCAGCAGCTTATTGGTCCTGGACAATGAGCAGTTCTTC
-	15	few	TRBJ2-3	TRBV19	CASSKALASTDTQYF	TGTGCCAGTAGTAAGGCCCTTGCGAGCACAGATACGCAGTATTTT
TRBD1	13	-	TRBJ1-1	TRBV20-1	CSAGRQGNTEAFF	TGCAGTGCTGGGAGACAGGGGAACACTGAAGCTTTCTTT
-	13	-	TRBJ1-5	TRBV6-1	CASSDRDDQPQHF	TGTGCCAGCAGTGACAGGGATGATCAGCCCCAGCATTTT
-	13	few	TRBJ2-5	TRBV20-1	CSARDSGRETQYF	TGCAGTGCTAGAGATTCAGGAAGGGAGACCCAGTACTTC
-	13	few	TRBJ2-1	TRBV6-1	CASSEENSIRQFF	TGTGCCAGCAGTGAGGAGAACTCCATAAGGCAATTCTTC
-	13	-	TRBJ2-1	TRBV20-1	CSARKGPGYVQFF	TGCAGTGCTAGAAAGGGGCCAGGGTACGTGCAGTTCTTC
-	15	many	TRBJ2-5	TRBV2	CASSDLAGKQETQYF	TGTGCCAGCAGTGACCTAGCCGGAAAACAAGAGACCCAGTACTTC
TRBD1	17	-	TRBJ1-5	TRBV4-1	CASRPAGTGAINQPQHF	TGCGCCAGCAGGCCTGCCGGGACAGGGGCTATCAATCAGCCCCAGCATTTT
TRBD2	13	once	TRBJ2-3	TRBV10-3	CAIKTSRTDTQYF	TGTGCCATCAAGACTAGCCGGACAGATACGCAGTATTTT
TRBD1	15	many	TRBJ2-5	TRBV7-6	CASSLAGGGQETQYF	TGTGCCAGCAGCTTAGCAGGGGGCGGGCAAGAGACCCAGTACTTC
-	14	many	TRBJ2-5	TRBV5-5	CASSSRTVQETQYF	TGTGCCAGCAGCTCCCGGACAGTACAAGAGACCCAGTACTTC
TRBD1	16	many	TRBJ1-4	TRBV3-1	CASSRDSRGLREKLFF	TGTGCCAGCAGCCGGGACTCCAGGGGGCTTCGGGAAAAACTGTTTTTT
-	13	few	TRBJ1-4	TRBV12-3/TRBV12-4	CASSWGAGEKLFF	TGTGCCAGCAGTTGGGGGGCAGGCGAAAAACTGTTTTTT
-	14	many	TRBJ1-4	TRBV10-3	CAISGGTTNEKLFF	TGTGCCATCAGTGGTGGAACAACTAATGAAAAACTGTTTTTT
-	15	few	TRBJ1-2	TRBV4-1	CASSQVLGTHYGYTF	TGCGCCAGCAGCCAAGTTCTCGGGACTCACTATGGCTACACCTTC
-	13	many	TRBJ1-6	TRBV20-1	CSARSTDDSPLHF	TGCAGTGCTCGTTCGACTGATGATTCACCCCTCCACTTT
-	14	many	TRBJ2-5	TRBV12-3/TRBV12-4	CASSLVRNQETQYF	TGTGCCAGCAGTTTGGTTAGGAACCAAGAGACCCAGTACTTC
-	14	-	TRBJ1-2	TRBV19	CATGLGGVGYGYTF	TGTGCCACCGGGCTGGGGGGCGTCGGGTATGGCTACACCTTC
TRBD1	16	-	TRBJ1-2	TRBV6-1	CASSITRGQGARGYTF	TGTGCCAGCAGTATCACCCGGGGACAGGGGGCGCGAGGCTACACCTTC
-	15	few	TRBJ1-2	TRBV5-8	CASSPPTDGYYGYTF	TGTGCCAGCAGCCCCCCGACAGACGGATACTATGGCTACACCTTC
-	16	-	TRBJ1-3	TRBV9	CASSDRRGYSGNTIYF	TGTGCCAGCAGCGACCGTCGGGGTTACTCTGGAAACACCATATATTTT
TRBD1	15	-	TRBJ2-2	TRBV7-9	CASSRRTGSAGELFF	TGTGCCAGCAGCCGCCGGACAGGGAGCGCCGGGGAGCTGTTTTTT
-	11	many	TRBJ2-5	TRBV3-1	CASSYDTSQYF	TGTGCCAGCAGCTACGACACGTCCCAGTACTTC
TRBD1	12	many	TRBJ2-5	TRBV6-1	CASKGQGETQYF	TGTGCCAGCAAAGGACAGGGGGAGACCCAGTACTTC
-	13	few	TRBJ1-1	TRBV6-1	CATGKTGNTEAFF	TGTGCCACCGGTAAGACAGGGAACACTGAAGCTTTCTTT
TRBD1	14	once	TRBJ2-7	TRBV25-1	CASRPNRGNYEQYF	TGTGCCAGCAGGCCAAACAGGGGGAACTACGAGCAGTACTTC
-	16	few	TRBJ1-3	TRBV5-1	CASSSGRSYSGNTIYF	TGCGCCAGCAGCTCTGGACGGTCCTACTCTGGAAACACCATATATTTT
-	12	many	TRBJ1-5	TRBV24-1	CATSDPHQPQHF	TGTGCCACCAGTGATCCTCATCAGCCCCAGCATTTT
-	13	many	TRBJ2-7	TRBV12-3/TRBV12-4	CASSLVVGGEQYF	TGTGCCAGCAGTTTAGTTGTGGGTGGAGAGCAGTACTTC
-	16	few	TRBJ2-2	TRBV6-2/TRBV6-3	CASSYSPVGGTGELFF	TGTGCCAGCAGTTACTCCCCGGTAGGGGGGACCGGGGAGCTGTTTTTT
-	15	many	TRBJ2-5	TRBV7-6	CASSLIDGEMETQYF	TGTGCCAGCAGCTTAATTGATGGGGAAATGGAGACCCAGTACTTC
-	13	few	TRBJ2-3	TRBV10-1	CASSDSGTDTQYF	TGCGCCAGCAGTGATTCAGGGACAGATACGCAGTATTTT
-	16	few	TRBJ1-3	TRBV18	CASSHTAGSAGNTIYF	TGTGCCAGCTCCCACACGGCGGGCAGCGCTGGAAACACCATATATTTT
-	15	-	TRBJ2-3	TRBV5-5	CASSWALGATDTQYF	TGTGCCAGCAGCTGGGCTTTAGGGGCGACAGATACGCAGTATTTT
-	13	-	TRBJ1-2	TRBV7-6	CVSSLGGNYGYTF	TGTGTCAGCAGCTTAGGGGGGAACTATGGCTACACCTTC
TRBD2	14	many	TRBJ2-1	TRBV2	CASRLAGDEDEQFF	TGTGCCAGCAGACTAGCGGGGGACGAGGATGAGCAGTTCTTC
-	12	many	TRBJ1-2	TRBV5-1	CASSLVQGGYTF	TGCGCCAGCAGCTTGGTGCAGGGCGGCTACACCTTC
TRBD2	14	-	TRBJ2-1	TRBV10-3	CAIKASGGDNERFF	TGTGCCATCAAGGCTAGCGGGGGAGACAATGAGCGGTTCTTC
-	13	many	TRBJ2-7	TRBV18	CASSPTSFYEQYF	TGTGCCAGCTCACCAACTAGTTTCTACGAGCAGTACTTC
TRBD1	13	-	TRBJ1-2	TRBV10-3	CAISEDRGYGYTF	TGTGCCATCAGTGAAGACAGGGGCTATGGCTACACCTTC
-	14	many	TRBJ1-1	TRBV12-3/TRBV12-4	CAAQRGELRTEAFF	TGTGCCGCACAAAGGGGGGAATTGAGGACTGAAGCTTTCTTT
-	14	many	TRBJ2-5	TRBV11-2	CASSWSGLDETQYF	TGTGCCAGCAGCTGGTCAGGGCTAGATGAGACCCAGTACTTC
-	14	-	TRBJ2-1	TRBV5-4	CASSLGNSADEQFF	TGTGCCAGCAGCTTGGGAAACTCCGCTGATGAGCAGTTCTTC
-	12	many	TRBJ2-5	TRBV18	CASSPPSQYQYF	TGTGCCAGCTCACCACCGTCTCAGTACCAGTACTTC
TRBD1	16	-	TRBJ2-5	TRBV4-2	CASSQVWDRGEETQYF	TGTGCCAGCAGCCAAGTATGGGACAGGGGAGAAGAGACCCAGTACTTC
-	16	-	TRBJ2-1	TRBV6-5	CASSYAPGPSYNEQFF	TGTGCCAGCAGTTACGCCCCGGGCCCATCCTACAATGAGCAGTTCTTC
TRBD1	15	many	TRBJ2-7	TRBV20-1	CSARTETGGSYEQYF	TGCAGTGCTAGGACTGAGACAGGGGGATCCTACGAGCAGTACTTC
TRBD1	13	many	TRBJ1-2	TRBV5-5	CASMGQGVHGYTF	TGTGCCAGCATGGGACAGGGAGTCCATGGCTACACCTTC
TRBD1	15	-	TRBJ2-3	TRBV6-1	CASKTTGGASDTQYF	TGTGCCAGCAAGACGACAGGGGGCGCCTCAGATACGCAGTATTTT
-	14	many	TRBJ1-1	TRBV10-3	CAISESTVNTEAFF	TGTGCCATCAGTGAGTCGACGGTGAACACTGAAGCTTTCTTT
-	15	-	TRBJ2-2	TRBV19	CASSASIRETGELFF	TGTGCCAGTAGTGCCTCGATTCGGGAGACCGGGGAGCTGTTTTTT